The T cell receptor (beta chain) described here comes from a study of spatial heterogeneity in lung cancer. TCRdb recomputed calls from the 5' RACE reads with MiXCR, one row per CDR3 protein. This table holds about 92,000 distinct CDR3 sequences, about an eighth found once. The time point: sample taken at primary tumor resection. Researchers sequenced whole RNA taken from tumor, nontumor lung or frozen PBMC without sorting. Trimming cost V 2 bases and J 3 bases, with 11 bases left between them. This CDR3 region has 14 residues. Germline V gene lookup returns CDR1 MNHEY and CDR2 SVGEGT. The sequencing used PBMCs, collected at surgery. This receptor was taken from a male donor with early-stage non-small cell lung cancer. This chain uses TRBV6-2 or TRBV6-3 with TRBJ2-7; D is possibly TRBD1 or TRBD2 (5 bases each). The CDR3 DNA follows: TGTGCCAGCAGTTACACGGGACCGCGCTACGAGCAGTACTTC. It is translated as CASSYTGPRYEQYF.